One sample yielded the 29 T cell receptor beta chains listed below, sequenced in a study of T cell responses to AZD1222 COVID-19 vaccine. Using immunoSEQ multiplex PCR, the repertoire was profiled, and TCRdb retains in-frame clones only, with some absent. The sample yields 150,000 to 200,000 clones, roughly 91% seen once. Sequences were derived from peripheral blood, sampled on day 0 of AZD1222 vaccination. Receptors were obtained from an adult in good health.

V is TRBV5-1 and J is TRBJ1-6, with 7 bases matching TRBD1. The CDR3 extends over 13 amino acids. Looked up from germline, CDR1 is SGHRS and CDR2 is YFSETQ. After removal of 3 bases from V and 9 bases from J, the junction contained 3 bases not matched to a gene. The CDR3 region has the DNA TGCGCCAGCAGCTGGACAGGTGGTTCACCCCTCCACTTT. The encoded protein is CASSWTGGSPLHF. The full variable domain, completed using reference TRBV5-1 and TRBJ1-6, is KAGVTQTPRYLIKTRGQQVTLSCSPISGHRSVSWYQQTPGQGLQFLFEYFSETQRNKGNFPGRFSGRQFSNSRSEMNVSTLELGDSALYLCASSWTGGSPLHFGNGTRLTVT.

The V call is TRBV9, the J call TRBJ2-3; 8 bases agree with TRBD1. The CDR3 contains 16 residues. CDR1 and CDR2 (germline): SGDLS, YYNGEE. V lost 0 bases and J lost 1; bases outside the gene matches: 4. The CDR3 loop reads CASSVESGGGTDTQYF. The CDR3 DNA follows: TGTGCCAGCAGCGTAGAGTCAGGGGGCGGCACAGATACGCAGTATTTT.

The rearrangement joins TRBV6-4 to TRBJ2-1; tentatively, D is TRBD1 (6 bases). Trimming pared 6 bases from V and 7 bases from J, leaving 10 bases between. Germline V gene sequence: CDR1 MRHNA, CDR2 SNTAGT. The CDR3 is 12 residues long. CDR3 in DNA: TGTGCCAGCAGCCAAACAGGGAATGAGCAGTTCTTC. Encoded protein: CASSQTGNEQFF.

The rearrangement links TRBV7-2 to TRBJ2-2; 9 nucleotides line up with TRBD1. The germline gives CDR1 SGHTA, CDR2 FQGNSA. The CDR3 sequence is 16 residues long. V lost 5 bases, J lost 5 bases, and 9 bases stayed unmatched. In DNA form, the CDR3 reads TGTGCCAGCAGCCCCTCCGGGACAGGGAGAACCGGGGAGCTGTTTTTT. Residues: CASSPSGTGRTGELFF.

The rearrangement links TRBV7-9 to TRBJ2-5; D possibly matches TRBD1 or TRBD2 (5 bases each). Trimming took 7 bases from V and 2 from J, leaving 14 bases between them. Germline lookup yields CDR1 SEHNR and CDR2 FQNEAQ (reference sequence). There are 14 residues in the CDR3. The CDR3 reads CASTRSGGQETQYF. CDR3 DNA sequence: TGTGCCAGCACTAGAAGTGGGGGACAAGAGACCCAGTACTTC.

The V and J genes are TRBV4-1 and TRBJ2-2, with D possibly TRBD2 on 5 matching bases. Trimming stripped 0 bases from V and 5 bases from J, with 13 bases between. There are 16 residues in the CDR3. Germline values: CDR1 MGHRA, CDR2 YSYEKL. In DNA form, the CDR3 reads TGCGCCAGCAGCCAAGACTCCCTAGCATATACCGGGGAGCTGTTTTTT. Protein: CASSQDSLAYTGELFF.

The chain uses TRBV7-8 and TRBJ2-7; the D gene is possibly TRBD1 (5 bases). The V gene lost 0 bases and the J gene lost 3 bases, with 9 bases spanning the gap. CDR3 length equals 14 residues. Germline assignment: CDR1 SGHVS and CDR2 FQNEAQ. CDR3 residues: CASSLAAGNYEQYF. For the CDR3, the DNA is TGTGCCAGCAGCTTAGCTGCAGGGAACTACGAGCAGTACTTC.

The chain has TRBV27 and TRBJ2-7; D is unresolved. Germline-derived CDR1 and CDR2 are MNHEY and SMNVEV (reference sequence). The CDR3 is 14 residues long. Trimming shortened V by 2 bases and J by 4 bases, and 12 bases separated the two germline ends. Here the CDR3 reads CASSLQHPLYEQYF. In DNA form, the CDR3 reads TGTGCCAGCAGTTTACAACACCCCTTATACGAGCAGTACTTC.

The rearrangement uses TRBV18 and TRBJ2-7; 10 bases align to TRBD1. The junction had 3 bases not matched to a gene; V was cut back by 3 bases and J by 4 bases. Germline V CDR1 and CDR2: KGHSH, LQKENI. The CDR3 has 14 amino acids. In DNA form, the CDR3 reads TGTGCCAGCTCACCGTCGGGACAGGGGTACGAGCAGTACGTC. The encoded protein is CASSPSGQGYEQYV.

The CDR3 bases are TGTGCCAGCAGCGGGGGGAGACCCCTACCTGGGAATGAGCAGTTCTTC. Translation: CASSGGRPLPGNEQFF. The chain links TRBV9 to TRBJ2-1, with D perhaps matching TRBD1 or TRBD2 (5 bases each). Per the germline V gene, CDR1 is SGDLS and CDR2 is YYNGEE. Trimming removed 3 bases at V and 7 bases at J, with 20 bases between. The CDR3 covers 16 residues.

V gene TRBV6-5 combines with J gene TRBJ1-3, with a weak D call TRBD1 (5 bases). V lost 0 bases to trimming and J lost 2 bases, with 8 bases between them. Germline CDR1 is MNHEY and CDR2 is SVGAGI. CDR3 size: 15 residues. The chain's CDR3 is CASSYSGQAGNTIYF. CDR3 nucleotides: TGTGCCAGCAGTTACTCGGGGCAGGCTGGAAACACCATATATTTT.

The rearrangement uses TRBV6-5 and TRBJ1-2; 7 bases line up with TRBD1. The CDR3 covers 15 residues. The J segment lost 4 bases and the V segment lost 0 bases, leaving 5 bases of the junction unmatched. Germline V gene data show CDR1 as MNHEY and CDR2 as SVGAGI. CDR3 region: CASSYSIAGGYGYTF. The DNA of the CDR3 is TGTGCCAGCAGTTACTCGATTGCAGGGGGCTATGGCTACACCTTC.

The V gene is TRBV6-5, the J gene TRBJ1-2; D perhaps matches TRBD1 (6 bases). Germline CDR1 is MNHEY and CDR2 is SVGAGI. CDR3 length equals 15 residues. Trimming stripped 5 bases from V and 0 bases from J, with 13 bases between. The CDR3 coding sequence is TGTGCCAGCAGTAAGAACAGGGATGCTAACTATGGCTACACCTTC. As protein: CASSKNRDANYGYTF.

The chain employs TRBV5-1 and TRBJ1-2; TRBD1 agrees at 8 bases. The CDR3 loop spans 14 amino acids. Germline V lookup: CDR1 SGHRS, CDR2 YFSETQ. V shed 2 bases, J shed 5 bases, and the junction held 5 bases outside the gene matches. The CDR3 DNA sequence: TGCGCCAGCAGCTTAAGGACAGGGCCGTATGGCTACACCTTC. This encodes CASSLRTGPYGYTF.

This clone has only a few counts. The CDR3 nucleotides are TGTGCCAGCAGTTTAATTCCAGGGACAGATACGCAGTATTTT. Encoded protein: CASSLIPGTDTQYF. This chain uses TRBV27 with TRBJ2-3; D possibly corresponds to TRBD1 (5 bases). Deletions cut 2 bases from V and 3 bases from J, with 9 bases between. Per the germline V gene, CDR1 is MNHEY and CDR2 is SMNVEV (reference sequence). This CDR3 spans 14 amino acids.

This clone was seen a handful of times. The chain combines TRBV7-9 with TRBJ1-3; no clear D. Trimming removed 1 base at V and 0 bases at J, with 7 bases between. Per germline, CDR1 SEHNR and CDR2 FQNEAQ (reference sequence). CDR3 length: 15 amino acids. CDR3: CASSLDLISGNTIYF. DNA for the CDR3: TGTGCCAGCAGCTTAGACCTGATCTCTGGAAACACCATATATTTT. Full variable domain (rest looked up from reference TRBV7-9 and TRBJ1-3): DTGVSQNPRHKITKRGQNVTFRCDPISEHNRLYWYRQTLGQGPEFLTYFQNEAQLEKSRLLSDRFSAERPKGSFSTLEIQRTEQGDSAMYLCASSLDLISGNTIYFGEGSWLTVV.

As DNA, the CDR3 is TGTGCCAGCAGGTTAGATACCGGGAGCTCCTACGAGCAGTACGTC. It codes for CASRLDTGSSYEQYV. This chain uses TRBV27 with TRBJ2-7; D is possibly TRBD2 (6 bases). The CDR3 length is 15 residues. Per the germline V gene, CDR1 is MNHEY and CDR2 is SMNVEV (reference sequence). Deletions cut 6 bases from V and 0 bases from J, with 15 bases between.

A single count supports this clone. The V call is TRBV28, the J call TRBJ2-2; D may be TRBD1 (5 bases). Germline assignment: CDR1 MDHEN and CDR2 SYDVKM. This CDR3 has 13 amino acids. Deletions cut 7 bases from V and 7 bases from J, with 13 bases between. This chain's CDR3 is CASIAGFIGELFF. CDR3 DNA sequence: TGTGCCAGCATTGCAGGGTTTATCGGGGAGCTGTTTTTT.

The J gene is TRBJ2-7, the V gene TRBV2, with a tentative D call TRBD1 (6 bases). This CDR3 has 13 residues. The ends were cut back, 5 bases at V and 3 bases at J, with 11 bases in the middle. Germline assignment: CDR1 SNHLY and CDR2 FYNNEI. The CDR3 spells CASSQYRVYEQYF. In nucleotides, the CDR3 is TGTGCCAGCAGTCAATACAGGGTCTACGAGCAGTACTTC.

This sequence joins TRBV6-5 and TRBJ1-2; D possibly corresponds to TRBD1 (5 bases). The CDR3 covers 14 residues. Looked up from germline, CDR1 is MNHEY and CDR2 is SVGAGI. Trimming removed 6 bases from V and 0 bases from J, with 11 bases in between. CDR3 residues: CASSRDPANYGYTF. In DNA, the CDR3 is TGTGCCAGCAGCAGGGATCCGGCTAACTATGGCTACACCTTC.

This chain links TRBV7-9 with TRBJ1-2; D is ambiguous. The CDR3 spans 13 residues. Germline-derived CDR1 and CDR2 are SEHNR and FQNEAQ (reference sequence). V lost 1 base to trimming and J lost 5 bases, with 8 bases between them. CDR3 loop: CASSLGDLYGYTF. As DNA, the CDR3 is TGTGCCAGCAGCTTAGGAGACCTGTATGGCTACACCTTC.

The chain uses TRBV14 and TRBJ1-3, with D maybe TRBD1 (5 bases). V lost 2 bases, J lost 0 bases, and 8 bases lay in between. The CDR3 consists of 15 residues. CDR1 is SGHDN and CDR2 is FVKESK in the germline V gene. The CDR3 DNA sequence: TGTGCCAGCAGCCAAAGACAGACCTCTGGAAACACCATATATTTT. Translated, it gives CASSQRQTSGNTIYF.

This chain links TRBV5-6 with TRBJ2-3, with 8 bases lining up with TRBD2. This CDR3 has 14 residues. V trimming: 2 bases; J trimming: 4 bases; junction bases outside the gene matches: 3. Germline V gives CDR1 SGHDT, CDR2 YYEEEE. CDR3 bases: TGTGCCAGCAGCTTCACTAGCGGACCAGATACGCAGTATTTT. It translates to CASSFTSGPDTQYF.

V is TRBV21-1 and J is TRBJ1-1. TRBV21-1 is a listed pseudogene. This CDR3 region has 14 residues. As DNA, the CDR3 is TGTGCCAGCAGCAAAGTCTGGGATAGCACTGAAGCTTTCTTT. Translating it yields CASSKVWDSTEAFF.

The chain employs TRBV7-2 and TRBJ1-1; a weak D match, TRBD1 (6 bases). The CDR3 contains 14 residues. The germline gives CDR1 SGHTA, CDR2 FQGNSA. V was pared by 1 base and J by 9 bases, with 15 bases between. Here the CDR3 DNA reads TGTGCCAGCAGCTTAGGTAGTTCGCAGGGGCAAGCTTTCTTT. The encoded protein is CASSLGSSQGQAFF.

CDR3 sequence (DNA): TGCGCCAGCAGCTTGGTGGGGACAGTAGACCTGTCGGAAGGCCAAAACATTCAGTACTTC. This sequence encodes CASSLVGTVDLSEGQNIQYF. The rearrangement joins TRBV5-1 to TRBJ2-4; 7 positions agree with TRBD1. This CDR3 is 20 amino acids long. CDR1 and CDR2 (germline): SGHRS, YFSETQ. Losses at the gene ends were 0 bases for V and 5 bases for J; bases not matched to a gene: 20.

In its sample, this clone was seen once. The chain carries TRBV30 and TRBJ1-4; the D gene is possibly TRBD1 (6 bases). CDR1 GTSNPN and CDR2 SVGIG come from the germline V gene (reference sequence). This CDR3 contains 15 residues. V was trimmed by 0 bases and J by 7 bases, leaving 15 bases between them. Here the CDR3 reads CAWSVLGRGSEKLFF. The CDR3 DNA follows: TGTGCCTGGAGTGTCCTGGGCAGGGGAAGTGAAAAACTGTTTTTT.

The rearrangement links TRBV18 to TRBJ2-7, with D perhaps matching TRBD2 (6 bases). V lost 3 bases and J 9 bases, leaving 12 bases between the germline ends. The CDR3 is made up of 12 amino acids. The germline V gene has CDR1 KGHSH and CDR2 LQKENI. The CDR3 spells CASSPGRELQYF. In DNA form, the CDR3 reads TGTGCCAGCTCACCGGGACGGGAGCTGCAGTACTTC.

The CDR3 nucleotides read TGTGCCAGCACGGGTGGAGCGGCCCTCCACTTT. It codes for CASTGGAALHF. The genes are TRBV2 and TRBJ1-6; no clear D gene. V shed 7 bases and J shed 14 bases, with 12 bases lying between them. Germline V lookup: CDR1 SNHLY, CDR2 FYNNEI. CDR3 size: 11 residues. The whole variable domain, remainder taken from reference TRBV2 and TRBJ1-6, is EPEVTQTPSHQVTQMGQEVILRCVPISNHLYFYWYRQILGQKVEFLVSFYNNEISEKSEIFDDQFSVERPDGSNFTLKIRSTKLEDSAMYFCASTGGAALHFGNGTRLTVT.